The entry that follows covers one T cell receptor beta chain sequence. The CDR3 loop spans 16 amino acids. CDR1 and CDR2 (germline): SGHDT, YYEEEE. Unmatched junction bases numbered 11, after V lost 5 bases and J lost 5 bases. Repertoires were generated with immunoSEQ multiplex PCR, while TCRdb's copy carries only in-frame clones and drops some. Altogether roughly 290,000 clones are present, approximately 87% being singletons, with the ten largest covering approximately 8%. The sample is drawn from a study of blood T cell repertoires in COVID-19. Sequencing was done on a sample of peripheral blood. This receptor was taken from a woman in her forties or fifties who had recovered from COVID-19. J is TRBJ2-1 and V is TRBV5-6; 9 bases align to TRBD2. CDR3 in DNA: TGTGCCAGCAGTTGGATGAGACTAGCGGAGAACAATGAGCAGTTCTTC. Translated: CASSWMRLAENNEQFF.